This note documents a single T cell receptor (beta chain) sequence. The CDR3 runs to 14 residues. Germline V lookup: CDR1 SGHDT, CDR2 YYEEEE. Germline trimming cut 0 bases from V and 3 bases from J; bases unmatched to any gene: 3. The data derive from a study of early stage breast cancer tumors. Sequencing was performed with immunoSEQ multiplex PCR; in TCRdb, only in-frame clones are kept and a portion is missing. The sample shows tens of thousands of clones, 65% to 75% of them seen only once. V gene TRBV5-6 combines with J gene TRBJ2-7; 7 positions agree with TRBD1. Material for sequencing was blood. The clonotype originates from a person aged 45 to 59 with breast cancer. CDR3 residues: CASSLGRGSYEQYF. The CDR3 DNA reads as TGTGCCAGCAGCTTGGGCAGGGGGAGCTACGAGCAGTACTTC. Drawing the rest from reference TRBV5-6 and TRBJ2-7, the complete variable domain is DAGVTQSPTHLIKTRGQQVTLRCSPKSGHDTVSWYQQALGQGPQFIFQYYEEEERQRGNFPDRFSGHQFPNYSSELNVNALLLGDSALYLCASSLGRGSYEQYFGPGTRLTVT.